The next 12 T cell receptor beta chains were all read from a single sample in a study of radiation and T cells in renal cell carcinoma. Time point described: blood 4 weeks post-SBRT, at nephrectomy. The treatment was: 15 Gy SBRT to primary tumor, nephrectomy 4 weeks later. The protocol was immunoSEQ multiplex PCR, while the TCRdb copy is restricted to in-frame clones and leaves out a portion. The sample has around 100,000 clones; around 83% are singletons. Sequencing used blood, obtained from a patient whose treatment included radiotherapy and nephrectomy. Receptor source: a man aged 55 to 70 with renal cell carcinoma.

J is TRBJ2-1 and V is TRBV27; no clear D gene. This CDR3 is built from 13 residues. CDR1 and CDR2 (germline): MNHEY, SMNVEV (reference sequence). Trimming shortened V by 3 bases and J by 9 bases, and 12 bases separated the two germline ends. In DNA form, the CDR3 reads TGTGCCAGCAGTTTTAACCGGTTTGGTGAGCAGTTCTTC. This translates into CASSFNRFGEQFF.

V is TRBV7-9 and J is TRBJ1-1, with 8 positions matching TRBD1. Germline V gives CDR1 SEHNR, CDR2 FQNEAQ (reference sequence). There are 13 residues in the CDR3. J lost 5 bases, V lost 5 bases, and 4 bases had no gene match. The CDR3 loop is CASSPGQGTEAFF. The CDR3 DNA is TGTGCCAGCAGCCCTGGACAGGGAACTGAAGCTTTCTTT.

The V call is TRBV5-6, the J call TRBJ1-2; 7 nucleotides agree with TRBD1. The CDR3 has 14 residues. J lost 6 bases, V lost 1 base, and 6 bases had no gene match. CDR1 SGHDT and CDR2 YYEEEE come from the germline V gene. The CDR3 protein is CASSLPQGWDGYTF. The CDR3 DNA reads TGTGCCAGCAGCTTGCCACAGGGGTGGGATGGCTACACCTTC.

A single count supports this clone. The chain couples TRBV28 to TRBJ2-5, with TRBD2 matching over 10 bases. The CDR3 has 15 residues. Germline CDR1 reads MDHEN; CDR2 reads SYDVKM. The trim removed 5 bases at V and 2 bases at J, leaving 5 bases unmatched. The CDR3 loop reads CASSAPGLAQETQYF. The CDR3 bases are TGTGCCAGCAGTGCACCGGGACTAGCGCAAGAGACCCAGTACTTC.

The chain has TRBV19 and TRBJ2-1; D is undetermined. The germline CDR1 and CDR2 sequences are LNHDA and SQIVND (reference sequence). This CDR3 spans 13 amino acids. The V and J ends lost 1 base and 9 bases respectively, with 10 bases between them. The CDR3 here is CASSIARSREQFF. In nucleotides, the CDR3 is TGTGCCAGTAGTATAGCCAGGAGCCGTGAGCAGTTCTTC.

The rearrangement joins TRBV28 to TRBJ1-4; no definite D call. V shed 0 bases and J shed 6 bases, with 14 bases lying between them. The CDR3 contains 16 residues. Germline V gives CDR1 MDHEN, CDR2 SYDVKM. DNA of the CDR3: TGTGCCAGCAGTTTATGGGTCGGGGTTCAGTATGAAAAACTGTTTTTT. As protein: CASSLWVGVQYEKLFF.

V usage is TRBV28 and J usage is TRBJ1-2; 7 bases agree with TRBD1. The CDR3 has 15 amino acids. The germline V gene has CDR1 MDHEN and CDR2 SYDVKM. J lost 0 bases, V lost 8 bases, and 9 bases had no gene match. CDR3 nucleotides: TGTGCCAGCCGTGGGACAGTTGAGACTAACTATGGCTACACCTTC. This codes for CASRGTVETNYGYTF.

The chain uses TRBV5-6 and TRBJ2-7; TRBD1 agrees at 8 bases. V trimming: 4 bases; J trimming: 1 base; junction bases outside the gene matches: 4. This CDR3 comprises 14 residues. Germline CDR1 SGHDT, CDR2 YYEEEE. The CDR3 DNA reads as TGTGCCAGCAGCACAAGGACAGGGTCCTACGAGCAGTACTTC. Its protein product is CASSTRTGSYEQYF.

The CDR3 coding sequence is TGTGCCAGCAGTTTAGGAGCTTCCTCCTACGAGCAGTACTTC. Its translation: CASSLGASSYEQYF. The V call is TRBV27, the J call TRBJ2-7; D unclear. CDR3 length equals 14 residues. Germline CDR1 reads MNHEY; CDR2 reads SMNVEV (reference sequence). Trimming removed 2 bases from V and 0 bases from J, with 8 bases in between.

This clone appeared once. The J gene is TRBJ2-7, the V gene TRBV27; D remains ambiguous. The germline V and J ends were trimmed by 0 bases and 0 bases, with 9 bases remaining between them. The CDR3 length is 15 residues. Germline-derived CDR1 and CDR2 are MNHEY and SMNVEV (reference sequence). The CDR3 is CASSLSTVFSYEQYF. The CDR3 DNA reads TGTGCCAGCAGTTTATCCACAGTTTTCTCCTACGAGCAGTACTTC.

The gene calls are TRBV2 and TRBJ1-1, with D unclear. CDR3 length equals 15 residues. CDR1 and CDR2 from the germline V gene are SNHLY and FYNNEI. V dropped 1 base and J dropped 5 bases, with 14 bases sitting between them. The CDR3 loop is CASSEGGLGRTEAFF. In nucleotides, the CDR3 is TGTGCCAGCAGTGAAGGTGGGCTCGGGCGGACTGAAGCTTTCTTT.

The chain uses TRBV7-2 and TRBJ2-5, with a weak D call TRBD1 (6 bases). This CDR3 comprises 14 residues. Germline V gene sequence: CDR1 SGHTA, CDR2 FQGNSA. V gave up 1 base and J gave up 5 bases, with 11 bases separating them. The CDR3: CASSLDKGVETQYF. The CDR3 DNA sequence: TGTGCCAGCAGCTTAGATAAGGGGGTTGAGACCCAGTACTTC. Full variable domain (outside the CDR3, taken from reference TRBV7-2 and TRBJ2-5): GAGVSQSPSNKVTEKGKDVELRCDPISGHTALYWYRQSLGQGLEFLIYFQGNSAPDKSGLPSDRFSAERTGGSVSTLTIQRTQQEDSAVYLCASSLDKGVETQYFGPGTRLLVL.